This T cell receptor (beta chain) came from a study of T cells in localized non-small cell lung cancer. The method was immunoSEQ multiplex PCR; TCRdb's version includes in-frame clones alone and lacks a portion of them. The table lists fewer than 75,000 clones, around 85% of them singletons, with 1% to 1.5% in the top ten. Germline V gene data show CDR1 as SNHLY and CDR2 as FYNNEI. Trimming took off 7 bases at V and 9 bases at J, with 21 bases between the two ends. There are 14 residues in the CDR3. General study findings and limits: A median around 55 of the top 100 tumor clones appeared in adjacent lung. Sequencing was limited to one tumor region, leaving the possibility of heterogeneity open.

Of note for this clone: The antigen is undetermined.

The source material was peripheral blood, sampled before any cancer treatment. The sequence was obtained from a female donor older than 55 with stage I lung adenocarcinoma. This chain links TRBV2 with TRBJ1-2; D is unresolved. The CDR3 is CASNLEGQIDRYTF. CDR3 coding DNA: TGTGCCAGCAACCTAGAAGGGCAGATTGATCGCTACACCTTC.